One and the same sample provided the 9 T cell receptor beta chains below, sequenced in a study of control samples from healthy donors and cancer patients. Profiling relied on immunoSEQ multiplex PCR, and the TCRdb table lists in-frame clones only, not all of them. The table lists around 51,000 clones, around 80% of them singletons, with roughly 9.1% in the top ten. The sample comprised blood. Receptors were obtained from a man in his 70s in good health.

The chain recombines TRBV10-3 with TRBJ2-2; TRBD2 matches at 9 bases. Germline trimming cut 5 bases from V and 6 bases from J; bases unmatched to any gene: 1. This CDR3 contains 13 residues. Germline assignment: CDR1 ENHRY and CDR2 SYGVKD. CDR3 protein: CAISLAGAGELFF. The CDR3 DNA is TGTGCCATCAGTTTAGCGGGAGCCGGGGAGCTGTTTTTT.

The chain carries TRBV3-1 (or the pseudogene TRBV3-2) and TRBJ1-3, with D hard to call. V was cut by 4 bases and J by 0 bases, with 10 bases left in between. This CDR3 is 15 amino acids long. Germline CDR1 is LGHDT and CDR2 is YNNKEL (reference sequence). CDR3 amino acids: CASSPNMDSGNTIYF. CDR3 DNA sequence: TGTGCCAGCAGCCCCAACATGGACTCTGGAAACACCATATATTTT.

The chain recombines TRBV18 with TRBJ1-2; 8 bases agree with TRBD1. The CDR3 contains 13 residues. Germline lookup yields CDR1 KGHSH and CDR2 LQKENI. The V gene end was trimmed by 5 bases and the J gene end by 6 bases; junction bases not matched to a gene: 5. As DNA, the CDR3 is TGTGCCAGCTCAGAGGGACAGGAAAATGGCTACACCTTC. Translating it yields CASSEGQENGYTF.

This chain connects TRBV2 to TRBJ2-5; the D is unclear. CDR3 length: 14 amino acids. Germline CDR1 SNHLY, CDR2 FYNNEI. The germline V and J ends were trimmed by 5 bases and 5 bases, with 15 bases remaining between them. The CDR3 protein is CASSLGVSRETQYF. The CDR3 nucleotides read TGTGCCAGCAGTCTCGGAGTCTCCAGGGAGACCCAGTACTTC.

This chain links TRBV30 with TRBJ2-5, with D possibly called TRBD1 or TRBD2 (7 bases each). From germline, CDR1 is GTSNPN and CDR2 SVGIG (reference sequence). Trimming shortened V by 5 bases and J by 2 bases, and 18 bases separated the two germline ends. This CDR3 is 15 amino acids long. The CDR3 loop reads CAWDSGGGKQETQYF. The CDR3 DNA is TGTGCCTGGGACTCAGGGGGAGGGAAACAAGAGACCCAGTACTTC.

The CDR3 region has the DNA TGTGCCAGCAGCCTATTGGGACTAGCGAGTAATGAGCAGTTCTTC. Translated: CASSLLGLASNEQFF. This chain uses TRBV3-1 (or the pseudogene TRBV3-2) with TRBJ2-1; the match to TRBD2 covers 10 bases. CDR1 and CDR2 from the germline V gene are LGHDT and YNNKEL (reference sequence). The CDR3 has 15 residues. With 4 bases clipped from V and 7 bases from J, the junction kept 7 bases outside the gene matches.

J is TRBJ2-3 and V is TRBV5-1; TRBD1 is a possible D gene (6 bases). The CDR3 is 15 amino acids. The germline V gene encodes CDR1 SGHRS and CDR2 YFSETQ. V dropped 4 bases and J dropped 3 bases, with 15 bases sitting between them. CDR3 in amino acids: CASSLNPQGTDTQYF. CDR3 nucleotides: TGCGCCAGCAGCCTTAACCCCCAGGGGACAGATACGCAGTATTTT.

V is TRBV24-1 and J is TRBJ2-5; the match to TRBD2 covers 7 bases. CDR1 is KGHDR and CDR2 is SFDVKD in the germline V gene. Trimming took 5 bases from V and 4 from J; bases not matched to a gene: 12. The length of the CDR3 is 16 residues. The CDR3 is CATSVDRGSGGETQYF. In nucleotides, the CDR3 is TGTGCCACCAGTGTCGATCGAGGCTCGGGAGGAGAGACCCAGTACTTC.

This sequence joins TRBV2 and TRBJ2-2, with D unclear. The V gene lost 0 bases and the J gene lost 0 bases, with 8 bases spanning the gap. The CDR3 consists of 16 residues. Germline CDR1 and CDR2: SNHLY and FYNNEI. The CDR3 reads CASSEATFANTGELFF. CDR3 sequence (DNA): TGTGCCAGCAGTGAAGCCACATTTGCGAACACCGGGGAGCTGTTTTTT.